These T cell receptor beta chains were read from a single sample in a study of T cell responses to AZD1222 COVID-19 vaccine. Profiling relied on immunoSEQ multiplex PCR, and the TCRdb table lists in-frame clones only, not all of them. In the table there are approximately 160,000 clones, about 92% of which are singletons. This specimen consisted of peripheral blood, obtained 28 days after the second AZD1222 dose. These receptors all stem from an adult who received the AZD1222 COVID-19 vaccine. The CDR3 runs from the conserved cysteine through the conserved F or W. The D gene is left open where the match is weak. Rows may omit the clone size; those that give it use once, few, many or a size class.

CDR3 length	D gene	V gene	clone size	J gene	CDR3 protein	CDR3 DNA
13	NA	TRBV5-1	NA	TRBJ1-1	CASSFVGDTEAFF	TGCGCCAGCAGCTTTGTCGGCGACACTGAAGCTTTCTTT
15	TRBD2	TRBV5-5	NA	TRBJ2-5	CASSLVRVAGETQYF	TGTGCCAGCAGCTTGGTTCGGGTAGCGGGGGAGACCCAGTACTTC
12	NA	TRBV18	NA	TRBJ1-1	CASSLGTTEAFF	TGTGCCAGCTCACTCGGGACAACTGAAGCTTTCTTT
13	NA	TRBV19	NA	TRBJ1-5	CASRDFSNQPQHF	TGTGCCAGTAGGGACTTCAGCAATCAGCCCCAGCATTTT
14	NA	TRBV12-5	NA	TRBJ1-2	CASASDGESYGYTF	TGTGCTAGTGCCTCCGACGGGGAGAGCTATGGCTACACCTTC
15	NA	TRBV7-9	NA	TRBJ1-3	CASSPPGGGGNTIYF	TGTGCCAGCAGCCCTCCCGGAGGGGGAGGAAACACCATATATTTT
15	NA	TRBV6-4	NA	TRBJ2-2	CASSDRFGDTGELFF	TGTGCCAGCAGTGATCGGTTTGGGGACACCGGGGAGCTGTTTTTT
15	NA	TRBV19	NA	TRBJ1-2	CASSTPGHNNYGYTF	TGTGCCAGTAGTACCCCGGGACATAACAACTATGGCTACACCTTC
11	NA	TRBV20-1	NA	TRBJ1-4	CSARKTEKLFF	TGCAGTGCTAGAAAAACTGAAAAACTGTTTTTT
13	NA	TRBV6-1	NA	TRBJ1-5	CASSERWVRPQHF	TGTGCCAGCAGTGAGAGGTGGGTACGGCCCCAGCATTTT
16	TRBD2	TRBV7-9	NA	TRBJ2-7	CASSERSSGLLAEQYF	TGTGCCAGCAGCGAGCGGTCTAGCGGGCTCCTAGCCGAGCAGTACTTC
13	NA	TRBV30	NA	TRBJ1-5	CAWGRVGDQPQHF	TGTGCCTGGGGTCGGGTCGGCGACCAGCCCCAGCATTTT
11	NA	TRBV2	NA	TRBJ1-2	CASSANYGYTF	TGTGCCAGCAGTGCTAACTATGGCTACACCTTC
14	TRBD1	TRBV27	NA	TRBJ1-1	CASSYTGGGTEAFF	TGTGCCAGCAGTTACACAGGGGGCGGCACTGAAGCTTTCTTT
16	TRBD1	TRBV23-1	NA	TRBJ1-5	CASSQPDRGLAQPQHF	TGCGCCAGCAGTCAACCGGACAGGGGGCTGGCTCAGCCCCAGCATTTT
13	NA	TRBV6-1	NA	TRBJ1-1	CASSEQQNTEAFF	TGTGCCAGCAGTGAACAGCAGAACACTGAAGCTTTCTTT
12	NA	TRBV6-2/TRBV6-3	NA	TRBJ1-2	CASSSRVGGYTF	TGTGCCAGCAGTTCTCGAGTGGGTGGCTACACCTTC
16	TRBD1	TRBV3-1/TRBV3-2	NA	TRBJ1-4	CASSSRQGDYNEKLFF	TGTGCCAGCAGCTCCAGACAGGGGGACTACAATGAAAAACTGTTTTTT
15	NA	TRBV30	NA	TRBJ2-3	CAWSVGSVDRDTQYF	TGTGCCTGGAGTGTTGGGAGCGTGGATCGAGATACGCAGTATTTT
12	NA	TRBV30	NA	TRBJ2-3	CAWAPNTDTQYF	TGTGCCTGGGCCCCGAACACAGATACGCAGTATTTT
15	NA	TRBV19	NA	TRBJ1-1	CASSIADILGEQAFF	TGTGCCAGTAGTATAGCCGACATCCTTGGGGAGCAAGCTTTCTTT
16	TRBD1	TRBV5-8	NA	TRBJ1-2	CASSLSGTGGNYGYTF	TGTGCCAGCAGCTTGTCCGGGACAGGGGGTAACTATGGCTACACCTTC
13	NA	TRBV6-5	NA	TRBJ1-6	CASTAIGDSPLHF	TGTGCCAGCACGGCGATCGGGGATTCACCCCTCCACTTT
14	TRBD2	TRBV3-1/TRBV3-2	NA	TRBJ2-2	CASSQFSGGGELFF	TGTGCCAGCAGCCAATTTAGCGGGGGCGGGGAGCTGTTTTTT
16	NA	TRBV5-1	NA	TRBJ2-2	CASSLGAGTNTGELFF	TGCGCCAGCAGCTTGGGGGCCGGGACGAACACCGGGGAGCTGTTTTTT
16	TRBD1	TRBV7-9	NA	TRBJ1-2	CASNQRTGSTAYGYTF	TGTGCCAGCAACCAACGGACAGGGAGCACAGCGTACGGCTACACCTTC
12	TRBD1	TRBV13	NA	TRBJ1-2	CASRQGAHGYTF	TGTGCCAGCAGACAGGGGGCGCATGGCTACACCTTC
14	TRBD1	TRBV7-2	NA	TRBJ1-2	CASSPGAGGYGYTF	TGTGCCAGCAGCCCGGGGGCAGGGGGTTATGGCTACACCTTC
15	TRBD1	TRBV11-2	NA	TRBJ2-7	CASSLQGVSGYEQYF	TGTGCCAGCAGCCTACAGGGGGTTAGCGGTTACGAGCAGTACTTC
15	NA	TRBV6-5	NA	TRBJ1-2	CASSYVGRTGYGYTF	TGTGCCAGCAGTTACGTGGGTCGAACGGGCTATGGCTACACCTTC
19	NA	TRBV7-9	NA	TRBJ1-4	CASSLLSYEGILSNEKLFF	TGTGCCAGCAGCTTACTATCATACGAGGGGATACTGTCTAATGAAAAACTGTTTTTT
14	NA	TRBV7-8	NA	TRBJ1-6	CATAPREGNSPLHF	TGTGCCACCGCCCCCCGTGAGGGTAATTCACCCCTCCACTTT
14	NA	TRBV10-3	NA	TRBJ2-7	CAISESRAGYEQYF	TGTGCCATCAGTGAGTCCCGAGCCGGCTACGAGCAGTACTTC
11	NA	TRBV11-2	once	TRBJ1-2	CASSWGGGYTF	TGTGCCAGCAGCTGGGGGGGAGGCTACACCTTC
16	TRBD1	TRBV28	NA	TRBJ1-2	CASTAGGSPTNYGYTF	TGTGCCAGCACCGCAGGGGGCTCCCCCACTAACTATGGCTACACCTTC
20	NA	TRBV6-1	NA	TRBJ1-1	CASSEWDPSDDYLRETEAFF	TGTGCCAGCAGTGAATGGGACCCCTCCGACGATTACCTAAGGGAAACTGAAGCTTTCTTT
15	TRBD1	TRBV6-1	NA	TRBJ1-6	CASSEGTGYNSPLHF	TGTGCCAGCAGTGAAGGGACAGGATATAATTCACCCCTCCACTTT
15	NA	TRBV11-2	NA	TRBJ1-1	CASTPRGVGNTEAFF	TGTGCCAGCACCCCCCGAGGGGTGGGGAACACTGAAGCTTTCTTT
14	NA	TRBV5-1	NA	TRBJ1-1	CASSLPTPNTEAFF	TGCGCCAGCTCTCTACCGACACCAAACACTGAAGCTTTCTTT
13	NA	TRBV7-3	NA	TRBJ1-5	CASSLTSGQPQHF	TGTGCCAGCAGCTTAACGAGCGGTCAGCCCCAGCATTTT
12	NA	TRBV10-1	few	TRBJ1-1	CASSPDRLYAFF	TGCGCCAGCAGTCCTGACAGGTTGTATGCTTTCTTT
14	NA	TRBV11-2	NA	TRBJ2-1	CASSLVHSPWEQFF	TGTGCCAGCAGCTTAGTGCACTCCCCGTGGGAGCAGTTCTTC